This T cell receptor beta chain was captured in a study of blood T cell repertoires in COVID-19. Looking at the study overall: COVID-19 samples collected from the United States, Italy and Spain covered acute and convalescent phases. PBMCs, B-cell-depleted T cells, or T cells provided the cDNA or gDNA that made up the material.

There are 16 residues in the CDR3. Looked up from germline, CDR1 is SGHRS and CDR2 is YFSETQ. With 1 base clipped from V and 6 bases from J, the junction kept 7 bases outside the gene matches. Methods used by the authors: Researchers report that nucleated cell counts were estimated from reference gene primer amplification. Profiled with immunoSEQ multiplex PCR; TCRdb holds only in-frame clones, not every one. D and trimming were read from the DNA, whereas the V and J calls and clone size are those reported in that table. The sample holds 60,000 or so clones, 74% seen once. The sample comprised peripheral blood. The TCR was taken from an elderly woman with acute or convalescent COVID-19. V is TRBV5-1 and J is TRBJ2-1, with TRBD2 identical over 10 bases. CDR3 DNA sequence: TGCGCCAGCAGCTTGTTAAGTACTAGCGGGATCAATGAGCAGTTCTTC. Translated, it gives CASSLLSTSGINEQFF.